The 25 T cell receptor beta chains given below trace back to one sample, sequenced in a study of early T cells in non-severe SARS-CoV-2 infection. TCRdb reprocessed the 5' RACE reads via MiXCR and lists one record per CDR3 protein. The sample shows about 39,000 distinct CDR3 sequences, roughly 4.3% of them seen only once. Material for sequencing was whole blood. The receptor source for this set is an adult who was a healthcare worker with PCR-confirmed SARS-CoV-2 infection or an uninfected control (not recorded which).

In its sample, this clonotype was seen many times. The V and J genes are TRBV5-4 and TRBJ2-7, with TRBD1 identical over 9 bases. The CDR3 is made up of 13 amino acids. Germline values: CDR1 SGHNT, CDR2 YYREEE (reference sequence). The ends lost 6 bases at V and 7 bases at J; junction bases unmatched: 8. CDR3 in DNA: TGTGCCAGCAAGGGACAGGGTTCTCGGGAGCAGTACTTC. Encoded protein: CASKGQGSREQYF.

This clonotype was counted ten times or more. This chain connects TRBV20-1 to TRBJ2-3, with D possibly being TRBD1 or TRBD2 (5 bases each). This CDR3 comprises 14 residues. Between the trimmed V and J ends, which lost 2 bases and 7 bases, there was a span of 16 bases. The germline CDR1 and CDR2 sequences are DFQATT and SNEGSKA (reference sequence). CDR3 coding DNA: TGCAGTGCTAGAATTGTCGGGACGGGATATACGCAGTATTTT. It codes for CSARIVGTGYTQYF.

This clonotype was counted ten times or more. V is TRBV7-8 and J is TRBJ2-7; the D call may be TRBD1 or TRBD2 (5 bases each). This CDR3 contains 14 residues. Germline CDR1 and CDR2: SGHVS and FQNEAQ. V was pared by 6 bases and J by 6 bases, with 18 bases between. DNA for the CDR3: TGTGCCAGCAGTTTTTCGGGACGGACGATCGAGCAGTACTTC. Its translation is CASSFSGRTIEQYF.

This clonotype was seen repeatedly, ten times or more. V gene TRBV7-2 combines with J gene TRBJ1-2; no reliable D call. Per the germline V gene, CDR1 is SGHTA and CDR2 is FQGNSA. This CDR3 spans 13 amino acids. Between the trimmed V and J ends, which lost 5 bases and 1 base, there was a span of 8 bases. The CDR3 is CASSVQSNYGYTF. CDR3 in DNA: TGTGCCAGCAGCGTACAAAGTAACTATGGCTACACCTTC.

This clonotype was detected many times. The chain uses TRBV7-6 and TRBJ2-3, with D tentatively TRBD1 or TRBD2 (6 bases each). Germline V gene lookup returns CDR1 SGHVS and CDR2 FNYEAQ. V was clipped by 1 base and J by 6 bases, with 11 bases between them. The CDR3 sequence is 14 residues long. The CDR3 sequence: CASSLGRGEDTQYF. CDR3 coding DNA: TGTGCCAGCAGCTTAGGAAGGGGGGAGGATACGCAGTATTTT.

This clonotype was seen many times. The chain links TRBV14 to TRBJ1-1; D is ambiguous. Germline V gives CDR1 SGHDN, CDR2 FVKESK. Trimming took 4 bases from V and 4 from J, leaving 10 bases between them. The CDR3 totals 13 residues. The chain's CDR3 is CASSPSSGTEAFF. CDR3 bases: TGTGCCAGCAGCCCTTCTTCGGGCACTGAAGCTTTCTTT.

At least ten counts were recorded for this clonotype. The chain employs TRBV6-4 and TRBJ1-1, with unresolved D. The CDR3 has 13 residues. V lost 6 bases, J lost 2 bases, and 10 bases lay in between. CDR1 MRHNA and CDR2 SNTAGT come from the germline V gene. The CDR3 is CASSPRANTEAFF. CDR3 DNA sequence: TGTGCCAGCAGCCCTCGGGCTAACACTGAAGCTTTCTTT.

The chain carries TRBV7-6 and TRBJ2-2; D may match TRBD1 or TRBD2 (5 bases each). The V gene's germline CDR1 is SGHVS and CDR2 FNYEAQ. The CDR3 loop spans 13 amino acids. V dropped 2 bases and J dropped 7 bases, with 8 bases sitting between them. Here the CDR3 DNA reads TGTGCCAGCAGCTTATTGGGGGACGGGGAGCTGTTTTTT. Translated: CASSLLGDGELFF. The full variable domain, with the rest looked up from reference TRBV7-6 and TRBJ2-2, is GAGVSQSPRYKVTKRGQDVALRCDPISGHVSLYWYRQALGQGPEFLTYFNYEAQQDKSGLPNDRFSAERPEGSISTLTIQRTEQRDSAMYRCASSLLGDGELFFGEGSRLTVL.

This clonotype was counted at least ten times. J is TRBJ1-2 and V is TRBV6-1; 7 positions match TRBD1. The V gene end was trimmed by 5 bases and the J gene end by 4 bases; junction bases not matched to a gene: 7. The V gene's germline CDR1 is MNHNS and CDR2 SASEGT. The CDR3 loop spans 14 amino acids. CDR3 sequence: CASSTGATFYGYTF. CDR3 DNA: TGTGCCAGCAGTACAGGGGCCACTTTCTATGGCTACACCTTC.

This clonotype was observed many times. The chain carries TRBV7-9 and TRBJ2-5; D may be TRBD1 (5 bases). This CDR3 is 14 amino acids long. In germline, CDR1 is SEHNR, CDR2 FQNEAQ (reference sequence). Trimming took off 4 bases at V and 4 bases at J, with 13 bases between the two ends. In DNA form, the CDR3 reads TGTGCCAGCAGCTCATATCAGGGTAGAGAGACCCAGTACTTC. As protein: CASSSYQGRETQYF.

This clonotype was counted between two and nine times. The CDR3 loop is CASSTLGDEQYF. In nucleotides, the CDR3 is TGTGCCAGCTCTACCTTGGGGGACGAGCAGTACTTC. The V gene is TRBV27, the J gene TRBJ2-7; D assignment may be TRBD1 or TRBD2 (5 bases each). Trimming pared 8 bases from V and 5 bases from J, leaving 13 bases between. This CDR3 is 12 amino acids long. Germline loops: CDR1 MNHEY, CDR2 SMNVEV (reference sequence).

At least ten counts were recorded for this clonotype. The chain joins TRBV4-3 to TRBJ1-5; 7 bases align to TRBD1. CDR1 and CDR2 (germline): LGHNA, YSLEER. The CDR3 runs 17 residues. V shed 0 bases and J 5 bases; nucleotides not matched to a gene: 10. The CDR3 region has the DNA TGCGCCAGCAGCCAAGATTACCCCCAGACAGGGTATCAGCCCCAGCATTTT. Translation: CASSQDYPQTGYQPQHF.

This clonotype was seen a handful of times. This chain uses TRBV15 with TRBJ2-1, with 7 bases that match TRBD1. The length of the CDR3 is 14 residues. V lost 7 bases to trimming and J lost 7 bases; unmatched junction nucleotides: 10. CDR1 and CDR2 from the germline V gene are LNHNV and YYDKDF (reference sequence). The CDR3 bases are TGTGCCACCATCGGACAGGACCTTGGGAATGAGCAGTTCTTC. As protein: CATIGQDLGNEQFF.

This clonotype came up many times. The V and J genes are TRBV20-1 and TRBJ2-7; D is ambiguous. Germline lookup yields CDR1 DFQATT and CDR2 SNEGSKA (reference sequence). The CDR3 has 12 amino acids. Trimming took off 4 bases at V and 0 bases at J, with 7 bases between the two ends. The CDR3 DNA reads as TGCAGTGCTAAGACGGTCTCCTACGAGCAGTACTTC. It specifies CSAKTVSYEQYF.

Many counts were recorded for this clonotype. The rearrangement links TRBV2 to TRBJ2-3; TRBD2 agrees at 7 bases. The CDR3 is made up of 16 amino acids. Losses at the gene ends were 3 bases for V and 2 bases for J; bases not matched to a gene: 8. Germline V gene sequence: CDR1 SNHLY, CDR2 FYNNEI. CDR3 sequence: CASSEGTAGLTDTQYF. The CDR3 nucleotides are TGTGCCAGCAGTGAGGGCACAGCGGGGCTCACAGATACGCAGTATTTT.

There are a few counts of this clonotype. The J gene is TRBJ2-6, the V gene TRBV6-1; 12 nucleotides align to TRBD1. CDR3 length equals 17 residues. Germline trimming cut 10 bases from V and 3 bases from J; bases unmatched to any gene: 10. CDR1 and CDR2 from the germline V gene are MNHNS and SASEGT. The CDR3 loop reads CATSRGQGADGANVLTF. Here the CDR3 DNA reads TGTGCCACCTCCCGGGGACAGGGGGCTGATGGGGCCAACGTCCTGACTTTC.

This clonotype was observed at least ten times. The V call is TRBV28, the J call TRBJ2-7; 7 nucleotides line up with TRBD1. The CDR3 runs to 13 residues. J was trimmed by 2 bases and V by 6 bases; bases with no gene match: 4. Germline V CDR1 and CDR2: MDHEN, SYDVKM. Here the CDR3 DNA reads TGTGCCAGCAGCCCGACAGGGCCCTACGAGCAGTACTTC. It encodes CASSPTGPYEQYF.

This clonotype was seen repeatedly, ten times or more. The chain uses TRBV20-1 and TRBJ2-3, with 10 bases aligning to TRBD1. Germline V gene sequence: CDR1 DFQATT, CDR2 SNEGSKA (reference sequence). The CDR3 is 15 amino acids. V trimming: 4 bases; J trimming: 3 bases; junction bases outside the gene matches: 7. Here the CDR3 reads CSAIAGTGETDTQYF. In DNA, the CDR3 is TGCAGTGCTATCGCTGGGACAGGGGAAACAGATACGCAGTATTTT.

Many counts were recorded for this clonotype. This sequence joins TRBV20-1 and TRBJ2-3, with TRBD2 matching 10 bases. The germline CDR1 and CDR2 sequences are DFQATT and SNEGSKA (reference sequence). The CDR3 is made up of 15 amino acids. With 5 bases clipped from V and 2 bases from J, the junction kept 7 bases outside the gene matches. The CDR3 loop reads CSAGLLAGPTDTQYF. The CDR3 coding sequence is TGCAGTGCTGGGTTACTAGCGGGGCCCACAGATACGCAGTATTTT.

The table lists this clonotype with many counts. The chain couples TRBV20-1 to TRBJ2-2, with 14 bases that match TRBD2. V dropped 7 bases and J dropped 6; count of bases not matched to a gene: 16. The CDR3 covers 18 residues. Germline values: CDR1 DFQATT, CDR2 SNEGSKA (reference sequence). Here the CDR3 DNA reads TGCAGTGTGCATACCGGGACTAGCGGGAGTCGGCGGGCCGGGGAGCTGTTTTTT. Translation: CSVHTGTSGSRRAGELFF.

V and J are TRBV9 and TRBJ1-1; no definite D call. CDR1 and CDR2 (germline): SGDLS, YYNGEE. This CDR3 is built from 15 residues. The V and J ends lost 0 bases and 1 base respectively, with 10 bases between them. CDR3 in DNA: TGTGCCAGCAGCGTAGCTCCCCCAGGGAACACTGAAGCTTTCTTT. This codes for CASSVAPPGNTEAFF.

The CDR3 sequence: CASNAGLAGYNEQFF. The CDR3 coding sequence is TGTGCCAGCAATGCGGGACTAGCGGGCTACAATGAGCAGTTCTTC. The rearrangement uses TRBV11-2 and TRBJ2-1; 12 bases match TRBD2. The CDR3 contains 15 residues. Germline assignment: CDR1 SGHAT and CDR2 FQNNGV. J was trimmed by 3 bases and V by 7 bases; bases with no gene match: 4.

In its sample, this clonotype was seen many times. This chain uses TRBV29-1 with TRBJ1-2; 10 positions agree with TRBD1. The CDR3 length is 13 residues. CDR1 SQVTM and CDR2 ANQGSEA come from the germline V gene. J was trimmed by 7 bases and V by 5 bases; bases with no gene match: 7. In DNA form, the CDR3 reads TGCAGCGTTCCGGGACAGGGGATTGTTGGCTACACCTTC. Encoded protein: CSVPGQGIVGYTF.

The rearrangement links TRBV10-1 to TRBJ1-3; D not resolved. Germline V gene data show CDR1 as WNHNN and CDR2 as SYGVQD (reference sequence). V was cut by 2 bases and J by 1 base, with 6 bases left in between. This CDR3 contains 14 residues. The CDR3 DNA sequence: TGCGCCAGCAGTGAGGGGAATTCTGGAAACACCATATATTTT. Encoded protein: CASSEGNSGNTIYF.

This clonotype has ten or more counts. The chain uses TRBV4-1 and TRBJ2-5; D unresolved. V was shortened by 0 bases and J by 1 base, with 3 bases between the two germline ends. This CDR3 region has 13 residues. The germline V gene encodes CDR1 MGHRA and CDR2 YSYEKL. The chain's CDR3 is CASSQEIQETQYF. The CDR3, as DNA: TGCGCCAGCAGCCAAGAGATCCAAGAGACCCAGTACTTC.